These T cell receptor beta chains were read from a single sample in a study of T-cell reconstitution after alpha-beta-depleted transplantation in children. In TCRdb, the PCR reads were re-called with MiXCR into one record per CDR3 protein. The sample lists about 200,000 distinct CDR3 sequences; under 8.5% were seen once. Source: PBMCs, mostly from graft donor cells, taken 360 days after TCRalphabeta/CD19-depleted stem cell transplant. The receptors were gathered from a male patient aged 2-15 years who had a stem cell transplant for acute myeloid leukemia, so the T cells may come from the graft donor. Each CDR3 is given with its conserved first and last residue. Fields, in order: J gene, D gene, V gene, clone size, CDR3 protein, CDR3 DNA. D genes are given only for firm matches. Clone size appears in some rows only: once, few, many, or a class for an expanded clone.

J: TRBJ1-1
D: TRBD1
V: TRBV20-1
size: many
CDR3: CSAISGTVRNTEAFF
DNA: TGCAGTGCTATCTCCGGGACAGTGAGGAACACTGAAGCTTTCTTT

J: TRBJ2-5
D: -
V: TRBV6-2/TRBV6-3
size: -
CDR3: CASSYSRTSQETQYF
DNA: TGTGCCAGCAGTTACTCGAGAACAAGCCAAGAGACCCAGTACTTC

J: TRBJ2-3
D: TRBD2
V: TRBV28
size: once
CDR3: CASSLWKGREMGDTQYF
DNA: TGTGCCAGCAGTTTATGGAAAGGGCGGGAGATGGGAGATACGCAGTATTTT

J: TRBJ1-3
D: -
V: TRBV7-3
size: -
CDR3: CASSLWGGDTIYF
DNA: TGTGCCAGCAGCTTATGGGGGGGGGACACCATATATTTT

J: TRBJ1-1
D: -
V: TRBV5-1
size: -
CDR3: CASSLAVETMNTEAFF
DNA: TGCGCCAGCAGCTTGGCTGTGGAGACCATGAACACTGAAGCTTTCTTT

J: TRBJ2-7
D: TRBD1
V: TRBV7-2
size: -
CDR3: CASSLMTGGFTEQYF
DNA: TGTGCCAGCAGCTTAATGACAGGGGGCTTTACGGAGCAGTACTTC

J: TRBJ2-7
D: TRBD2
V: TRBV27
size: few
CDR3: CASSVEGLGVYEQYF
DNA: TGTGCCAGCAGTGTAGAAGGACTAGGGGTGTACGAGCAGTACTTC

J: TRBJ2-2
D: -
V: TRBV7-3
size: few
CDR3: CASSRGTGELFF
DNA: TGTGCCAGCAGCCGGGGCACCGGGGAGCTGTTTTTT

J: TRBJ2-3
D: -
V: TRBV15
size: many
CDR3: CATSRVDLNTQYF
DNA: TGTGCCACCAGCAGAGTCGATCTAAATACGCAGTATTTT

J: TRBJ1-2
D: TRBD1
V: TRBV30
size: -
CDR3: CAWAVTGGSGYTF
DNA: TGTGCCTGGGCCGTGACAGGGGGTAGTGGCTACACCTTC

J: TRBJ2-3
D: -
V: TRBV7-7
size: few
CDR3: CASSPDRDTQYF
DNA: TGTGCTAGCAGCCCGGACCGAGATACGCAGTATTTT

J: TRBJ2-1
D: TRBD2
V: TRBV5-1
size: few
CDR3: CASSLEGAGGSEQFF
DNA: TGCGCCAGCAGCTTGGAGGGAGCGGGAGGCAGTGAGCAGTTCTTC

J: TRBJ1-4
D: TRBD1
V: TRBV7-9
size: -
CDR3: CASSSGQAANEKLFF
DNA: TGTGCCAGCAGCTCCGGACAGGCGGCTAATGAAAAACTGTTTTTT

J: TRBJ2-6
D: -
V: TRBV10-3
size: many
CDR3: CAISAVSGANVLTF
DNA: TGTGCCATCAGTGCGGTTTCTGGGGCCAACGTCCTGACTTTC

J: TRBJ2-1
D: -
V: TRBV11-2
size: -
CDR3: CASSKRPVYNEQFF
DNA: TGTGCCAGCAGCAAGCGACCTGTCTACAATGAGCAGTTCTTC

J: TRBJ2-2
D: -
V: TRBV15
size: many
CDR3: CATSRVHAGSPGELFF
DNA: TGTGCCACCAGCAGAGTCCACGCAGGATCTCCCGGGGAGCTGTTTTTT

J: TRBJ1-1
D: TRBD1
V: TRBV19
size: few
CDR3: CASRDGQGKGYTEAFF
DNA: TGTGCCAGTAGGGATGGACAGGGGAAGGGATACACTGAAGCTTTCTTT

J: TRBJ1-1
D: -
V: TRBV5-1
size: few
CDR3: CASSPSRTNTEAFF
DNA: TGCGCCAGCAGCCCCTCCCGGACAAACACTGAAGCTTTCTTT

J: TRBJ2-7
D: -
V: TRBV29-1
size: many
CDR3: CSVEDRGLAYEQYF
DNA: TGCAGCGTTGAAGACAGGGGACTCGCCTACGAGCAGTACTTC

J: TRBJ2-1
D: TRBD2
V: TRBV12-3/TRBV12-4
size: -
CDR3: CASMGGQAGVGEQFF
DNA: TGTGCCAGCATGGGGGGGCAAGCGGGAGTGGGTGAGCAGTTCTTC

J: TRBJ2-5
D: -
V: TRBV20-1
size: -
CDR3: CSARDSPLTTQYF
DNA: TGCAGTGCTAGAGATAGCCCTCTCACGACCCAGTACTTC

J: TRBJ2-1
D: TRBD1
V: TRBV7-6
size: many
CDR3: CASSLEAQGSSYNEQFF
DNA: TGTGCCAGCAGCTTAGAGGCACAGGGGAGCTCCTACAATGAGCAGTTCTTC

J: TRBJ2-2
D: TRBD2
V: TRBV20-1
size: many
CDR3: CSARSPRTSGGWLGTGELFF
DNA: TGCAGTGCTAGAAGCCCTCGGACTAGCGGGGGGTGGTTGGGCACCGGGGAGCTGTTTTTT

J: TRBJ2-2
D: TRBD2
V: TRBV20-1
size: -
CDR3: CSARGLANTGELFF
DNA: TGCAGTGCTAGGGGACTAGCGAACACCGGGGAGCTGTTTTTT

J: TRBJ2-2
D: -
V: TRBV3-1
size: few
CDR3: CASSQGKRATGELFF
DNA: TGTGCCAGCAGCCAAGGAAAACGGGCGACCGGGGAGCTGTTTTTT

J: TRBJ2-5
D: -
V: TRBV6-5
size: many
CDR3: CASSYVYQETQYF
DNA: TGTGCCAGCAGTTACGTCTACCAAGAGACCCAGTACTTC

J: TRBJ2-2
D: -
V: TRBV20-1
size: many
CDR3: CSAPDWSAGSGELFF
DNA: TGCAGTGCCCCCGACTGGAGTGCGGGTTCCGGGGAGCTGTTTTTT

J: TRBJ1-2
D: -
V: TRBV2
size: -
CDR3: CASSEASEVGYGYTF
DNA: TGTGCCAGCAGTGAAGCATCGGAGGTAGGCTATGGCTACACCTTC

J: TRBJ2-1
D: -
V: TRBV24-1
size: many
CDR3: CATSDRNRDRFNEQFF
DNA: TGTGCCACCAGTGACCGCAACCGGGACCGATTCAATGAGCAGTTCTTC

J: TRBJ1-5
D: -
V: TRBV29-1
size: -
CDR3: CSVEIGQGGQPQHF
DNA: TGCAGCGTTGAAATAGGGCAGGGAGGTCAGCCCCAGCATTTT

J: TRBJ2-5
D: -
V: TRBV5-6
size: few
CDR3: CASFGVSGAAETQYF
DNA: TGTGCCAGCTTCGGGGTCTCCGGGGCCGCTGAGACCCAGTACTTC

J: TRBJ2-5
D: TRBD2
V: TRBV20-1
size: many
CDR3: CSARALAGVQETQYF
DNA: TGCAGTGCTAGAGCCCTAGCGGGGGTTCAAGAGACCCAGTACTTC

J: TRBJ1-5
D: -
V: TRBV15
size: -
CDR3: CATSRDRTVNQPQHF
DNA: TGTGCCACCAGCAGAGATCGGACGGTAAATCAGCCCCAGCATTTT

J: TRBJ2-7
D: TRBD2
V: TRBV9
size: few
CDR3: CASSVGSGRYEQYF
DNA: TGTGCCAGCAGCGTAGGGAGCGGGAGGTACGAGCAGTACTTC